This T cell receptor beta chain was found in a study of cytomegalovirus exposure and HLA in healthy donors. In the PCR, 60 Vbeta and 13 Jbeta primers were used. Profiled with immunoSEQ multiplex PCR; TCRdb holds only in-frame clones, not every one. The repertoire holds 100,000 to 150,000 clones, around 80% seen once, with approximately 13% in the top ten. V was shortened by 1 base and J by 1 base, with 2 bases between the two germline ends. The germline gives CDR1 SGDLS, CDR2 YYNGEE. This CDR3 comprises 13 residues. This clonotype was obtained from a woman aged 60-70 years in good health and CMV-seropositive. This chain joins TRBV9 and TRBJ2-2; D is unresolved. Sequenced input: PBMCs. The CDR3 bases are TGTGCCAGCAGCGTACGGAACACCGGGGAGCTGTTTTTT. Encoded protein: CASSVRNTGELFF.